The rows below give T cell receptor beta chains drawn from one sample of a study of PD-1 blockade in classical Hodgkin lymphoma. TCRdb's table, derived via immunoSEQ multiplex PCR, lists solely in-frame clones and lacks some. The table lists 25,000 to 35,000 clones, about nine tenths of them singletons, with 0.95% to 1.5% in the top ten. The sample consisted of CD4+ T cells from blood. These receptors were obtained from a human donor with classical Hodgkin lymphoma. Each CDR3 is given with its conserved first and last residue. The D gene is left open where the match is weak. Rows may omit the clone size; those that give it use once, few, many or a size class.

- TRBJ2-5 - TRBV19 TGTGCCAGTAGTATAGGTTCTGGGGAGACCCAGTACTTC CASSIGSGETQYF
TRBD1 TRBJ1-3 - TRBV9 TGTGCCAGCAGCGTGGAACAGGGGGCAACTGGAAACACCATATATTTT CASSVEQGATGNTIYF
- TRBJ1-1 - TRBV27 TGTGCCAGCAGTCTACGAGGAGCTTTCGACACTGAAGCTTTCTTT CASSLRGAFDTEAFF
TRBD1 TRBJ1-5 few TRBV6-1 TGTGCCAGCAGTGTAAGACAGGGAGTCACCAATCAGCCCCAGCATTTT CASSVRQGVTNQPQHF
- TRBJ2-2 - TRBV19 TGTGCCAGTAACCTAAACAGAAACACCGGGGAGCTGTTTTTT CASNLNRNTGELFF
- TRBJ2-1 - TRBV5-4 TGTGCCAGCACCAATAAGCTAGTTAACGATAATGAGCAGTTCTTC CASTNKLVNDNEQFF
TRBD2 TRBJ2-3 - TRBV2 TGTGCCAGCACAGTACTAGCGGGAGTTGGCGATACGCAGTATTTT CASTVLAGVGDTQYF
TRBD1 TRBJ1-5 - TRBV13 TGTGCCAGCAGCTTCGGGACAGGGGACAATCAGCCCCAGCATTTT CASSFGTGDNQPQHF
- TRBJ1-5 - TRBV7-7 TGTGCTAGCAGCGCGGACAGAAATCAGCCCCAGCATTTT CASSADRNQPQHF
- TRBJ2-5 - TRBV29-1 TGCAGCGTTGAAATGGACACATCACAAGAGACCCAGTACTTC CSVEMDTSQETQYF
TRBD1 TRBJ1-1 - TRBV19 TGTGCCAGTACCCCCAGCAGGGGGCTTCTTGGCTACACTGAAGCTTTCTTT CASTPSRGLLGYTEAFF
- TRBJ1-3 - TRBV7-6 TGTGCCAGCAGCTTAGATGGGGGATTCTCTGGAAACACCATATATTTT CASSLDGGFSGNTIYF
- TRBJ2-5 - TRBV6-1 TGTGCCAGCAGTAGTGGTATACGGCTGGGGGAGACCCAGTACTTC CASSSGIRLGETQYF
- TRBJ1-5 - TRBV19 TGTGCCAGTAGTATGGTACAGGAATATCAGCCCCAGCATTTT CASSMVQEYQPQHF
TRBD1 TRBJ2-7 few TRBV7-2 TGTGCCAGCAGGTTCCGGGACAGGAGTTCCTACGAGCAGTACTTC CASRFRDRSSYEQYF
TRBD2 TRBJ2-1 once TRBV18 TGTGCCAGCTCCCCGAAACTAGCGGGATACAATGAGCAGTTCTTC CASSPKLAGYNEQFF
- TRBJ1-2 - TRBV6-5 TGTGCCAGCAGTCTCTCCAGGGGCTATGGCTACACCTTC CASSLSRGYGYTF
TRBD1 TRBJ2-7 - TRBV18 TGTGCCAGCTCACCCCCGGGTGACAGGGCCTACGAGCAGTACTTC CASSPPGDRAYEQYF
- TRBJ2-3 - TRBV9 TGTGCCAGCAGCGTAGTATCAACAACAGATACGCAGTATTTT CASSVVSTTDTQYF
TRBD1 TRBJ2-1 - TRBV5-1 TGCGCCAGCAGCTTGGGGGGACAGGGGGCGAATGAGCAGTTCTTC CASSLGGQGANEQFF
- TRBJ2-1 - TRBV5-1 TGCGCCAGCAGCTTAGCCGGGTCCCGATACAATGAGCAGTTCTTC CASSLAGSRYNEQFF
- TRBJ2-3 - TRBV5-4 TGTGCCAGCAGCCAATACGGAGATACGCAGTATTTT CASSQYGDTQYF
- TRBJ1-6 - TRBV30 TGTGCCTGGAGTGTGAATGGCCCGACTAATTCACCCCTCCACTTT CAWSVNGPTNSPLHF